This record concerns one T cell receptor beta chain sequence. This specimen belongs to a study of T cells in localized non-small cell lung cancer. The germline CDR1 and CDR2 sequences are MNHEY and SVGAGI. The CDR3 is 16 residues long. V lost 3 bases, J lost 0 bases, and 13 bases lay in between. The table came from immunoSEQ multiplex PCR; TCRdb's copy has only in-frame clones and leaves some out. The table shows 75,000 to 95,000 clones, with roughly 89% occurring only once. The receptor was derived from a man between 40 and 70 years old with stage I squamous cell lung carcinoma. Sequenced material: peripheral blood, taken before any cancer treatment. This sequence joins TRBV6-5 and TRBJ2-3; D not resolved. The CDR3 here is CASSYYLAPSTDTQYF. The CDR3 DNA reads TGTGCCAGCAGTTATTACCTGGCTCCTAGCACAGATACGCAGTATTTT.